This T cell receptor (beta chain) derives from a study of cytomegalovirus exposure and HLA in healthy donors (TCRdb year 2017). Regarding the complete study: An earlier analysis of 587 of the donors reported 250 to 300 Gb of sequence data and some 100 million unique TCR beta sequences from around 200 million T cells. About 280 gigabases of sequencing data and around 85 million unique TCR sequences made up an early release that covered 640 HLA-typed donors. Among the roughly 400 genotyped donors, approximately 76% belonged to the genetic ancestry cluster associated with self-reported Caucasian donors. The aim of the study was to test whether cataloging public T cell receptors could identify signatures of past pathogen exposure. The study used immunosequencing to profile the T cell repertoires of hundreds of subjects and linked those repertoires to cytomegalovirus serostatus. Besides the first cohort of around 700 subjects, a separate validation cohort made up of 120 or so different subjects was used. High-throughput TCR immunosequencing, statistical association of individual TCRs with disease status, and machine learning were combined to predict cytomegalovirus infection status. To study patterns of TCR occurrence, a later analysis re-analyzed previously published TCR beta repertoires from around 700 donors and added high-resolution HLA genotyping. Rather than drawing on any new phenotypic data, the later analysis identified candidate immune exposures from TCR beta sequences and the way those sequences occurred across donors. An earlier analysis of 450 to 750 of the donors used high-throughput TCR beta sequencing to judge whether each TCR beta V gene segment behaved as functional or pseudogenic. Alongside the repertoire data, information on donor age, sex, ethnicity and CMV serostatus was compiled. In a later genetic analysis, genome-wide SNP genotypes for about three fifths of the roughly 670 donors were used, and that subset was treated as a discovery cohort. All discovery cohort repertoires had been generated on a single sequencing platform. HLA typing covered class I and class II loci at four-digit resolution. Typing coverage varied by locus: about 629-630 donors for A, B, C, DRB1 and DQB1; approximately 500 for DQA1; over 600 for DPA1; some 470 for DPB1. About five DR-DQ haplotypes were handled as single units for association and clustering because linkage in the cohort was strong. Among around 400 genotyped donors of the cohort, an average of about 240,000 unique TCR beta nucleotide sequences were sequenced per donor, roughly a sixth of them non-productive.

Here is what the overall study found, with its caveats: The study gave a list of about 160 TCR beta chains associated with cytomegalovirus. The presence/absence analyses assumed that sequencing depth was roughly uniform across donors, and that assumption may not be true. The classifier was reported to diagnose cytomegalovirus status with high specificity and sensitivity in both the original cohort and the validation cohort. Only TCR beta chains were sequenced in this cohort, and the absence of alpha or paired-chain data limited detectable features. The only immune exposure information available for the cohort was CMV serostatus. A later analysis reported that several top co-occurrence clusters appeared linked to parvovirus B19, influenza, CMV and Epstein-Barr virus. Three of the identified cytomegalovirus-associated TCR beta chains were confirmed in vitro to be specific for cytomegalovirus antigens. A later analysis associated about 16,000 TCR beta sequences with specific HLA alleles at a false discovery rate of 0.05. A group of highly shared sequence variants was considered likely to be a technical artifact of the sequencing pipeline. According to a later genetic analysis, donors in an Asian-associated ancestry cluster had fewer N-insertions in productive TCRs than the approximately 650-donor mean. Because counts were too low, roughly 18 rarely observed V segments, including chromosome 9 orphons, were left out of the earlier analysis of 587 of the donors. Because some donors lacked HLA typing at each locus, the association tests relied only on the typed subset. Compared with equally common non-associated chains, HLA-associated TCR beta chains in a later analysis were more clonally expanded and had lower generation probabilities. In a later analysis, TCR association rates were found to vary across HLA loci, with the most associated TCRs seen for DRB1 alleles and the fewest for HLA-C alleles. Correlated functional status among segregating V segments might be attributable to linkage disequilibrium, but an unknown experimental factor could not be ruled out. Assigning TCR associations to individual alleles was difficult when HLA alleles, especially DR and DQ, strongly co-occurred. While some public TCRs were present in many individuals, most TCR sequences turned up only very rarely across donors. V-gene and J-gene trimming of TCR beta chains was associated with a missense DCLRE1C variant in a later genetic analysis, and the association was replicated in an independent cohort. Broadly in line with IMGT annotations, most TCR beta V segments showed up in productive rearrangements about 87% or about 30% of the time in an earlier analysis of several hundred of the donors. In a later analysis, most CMV-associated TCR beta chains were found to appear HLA-restricted, with HLA associations seemingly driven largely by CMV exposure. A further reported finding was that TCR beta sequences accurately predicted the HLA-A and HLA-B alleles for most subjects in the first cohort. The authors suggested that the approach could potentially be generalized to other disease states and immunological phenotypes.

Concerning this clone itself: The antigen this receptor binds is unknown. The record has no base qualities; no much larger clone is one base away.

The library was prepared using the immunoSEQ multiplex PCR assay. For the multiplex PCR, a mixture combining 60 forward primers for TCR Vbeta segments and 13 reverse primers for TCR Jbeta segments was used. The CDR3 region of rearranged TCR beta genes was amplified from genomic DNA with a multiplex PCR assay. The amplified TCR beta libraries were sequenced on the Illumina HiSeq System as 87-base-pair reads. The authors processed their data as follows. A later analysis counted about 82 million unique TCR beta chains across the 670 or so repertoires, and some 11 million of these chains were shared by at least two donors. A nearest-neighbor algorithm error-corrected the raw reads and collapsed the reads into unique sequences, merging closely related sequences to remove PCR and sequencing errors. V, D and J gene segments were assigned by aligning CDR3 sequences to IMGT reference sequences. For a sequence to be retained, a match of at least six nucleotides to both a V gene segment and a J gene segment was required. A rearrangement counted as productive if the CDR3 had no stop codons and remained in frame with V and J, and every other rearrangement counted as non-productive. CDR3 was defined according to IMGT convention as the region running from the second conserved V-encoded cysteine to the conserved J-encoded phenylalanine. Sequences without an unambiguous match to a single V gene segment were excluded from the earlier analysis of almost 600 of the donors. An earlier analysis of several hundred of the donors called V segments functional above 56.7% productive rearrangements and segregating when the between-donor standard deviation exceeded 5%. A statistical classification framework was built for diagnosing cytomegalovirus status from the catalog of TCR beta chain sequences. In a later analysis, V and J genes were assigned by comparing TCR nucleotide sequences against IMGT/GENE-DB human TR gene sequences. Using the TCRdist pipeline, a later analysis assigned CDR3 sequences along with most-parsimonious VDJ recombination scenarios. In a later analysis, each TCR beta chain was defined by its CDR3 amino acid sequence together with its V-gene family, and reads lacking a unique V-gene family were excluded. In a later analysis, approximately 640 highly shared, low-generation-probability nucleotide sequences were removed to address suspected cross-contamination and a sequencing artifact. In a later analysis, a clonal expansion index was calculated for each public chain from normalized within-repertoire ranks of inferred template counts. In a later analysis, generation probabilities were computed using a VDJ recombination model fitted to out-of-frame rearrangements, and the results were checked against IGoR. A later analysis scored TCR-TCR, TCR-HLA and TCR-CMV co-occurrence with hypergeometric tests, applying a repertoire-size bias correction to TCR pairs. A later analysis estimated false discovery rates by permuting HLA or CMV assignments 20 times. In a later analysis, co-occurring TCRs were grouped with DBSCAN, and TCRdist sequence similarity was added when clustering was performed within HLA-allele-positive subsets. Repertoires with fewer than 30,000 or more than 120,000 public chains, plus five repertoires with anomalous nucleotide sharing, were excluded from co-occurrence clustering. TCRdb mirrors the immuneACCESS table, restricted to in-frame sequences. Some clones are absent from its copies; in checked studies, under half trace to an unresolved V gene, and the reason for the others is unknown. V, J and clone size are those of that table, while D and trimming were read from the DNA. Present in this sample are 150,000 or so clones, 73% of which were seen just once. Clones ranked in the top ten supply roughly 1.7% of the sample.

In total, 500 to 700 healthy bone marrow donors made up the cohort. At the time of sampling, every cohort member was nominally healthy, though immune exposures that went unrecorded were likely present. The donor tested CMV seronegative, placing the donor among the 352 seronegative members of the cohort. Every donor gave a peripheral blood sample, and the peripheral blood mononuclear cells from that sample were used for TCR beta sequencing. The Qiagen DNeasy Blood Extraction Kit was used to extract genomic DNA from the blood cell samples. Sequencing was done on a sample of PBMCs. The receptor was derived from a woman aged 18 to 35 in good health and CMV-seronegative.

The DNA is as follows: TGTGCCAGCAGCCGATTCGCTTACAGGGGCTTTTCCTACGAGCAGTACTTC. Its amino acids are CASSRFAYRGFSYEQYF. This receptor chain uses TRBV5-5 and TRBJ2-7, with 7 middle bases fitting TRBD1. Per the germline V gene (reference sequence), SGHKS is the CDR1 and YYEKEE is the CDR2. V trim: 4 bases; J trim: 1 base; unmatched bases: 14. The cysteine opens and the phenylalanine closes a CDR3 of 17 amino acids. Of all the DNA, just the CDR3 is kept, 51 bases in frame from base 1. Reference TRBV5-5 and TRBJ2-7 genes cover what lies past the CDR3, so the full variable domain is DAGVTQSPTHLIKTRGQQVTLRCSPISGHKSVSWYQQVLGQGPQFIFQYYEKEERGRGNFPDRFSARQFPNYSSELNVNALLLGDSALYLCASSRFAYRGFSYEQYFGPGTRLTVT.